This T cell receptor (beta chain) was identified during a study of identical twins. General study results and limits: Excess sharing between twins was weaker in beta out-of-frame sequences. Among monozygotic twins, out-of-frame TCR alpha sharing exceeded what models predicted. Conclusions leaned on cross-sectional statistical analysis and did not track the same donors over time. Alpha sequences out of frame and shared by twins had excess low generation probability.

This CDR3 has 16 amino acids. Trimming took off 6 bases at V and 8 bases at J, with 23 bases between the two ends. One entry per CDR3 protein results from TCRdb running MiXCR on the 5' RACE reads. Here the sample spans 450,000 or so distinct CDR3 sequences, 12% to 15% being singletons. This clonotype has just a few counts. Its antigen is still unknown. These data were also reused for a study on yellow fever vaccine responses in identical twins.

The chain combines TRBV12-3 or TRBV12-4 with TRBJ2-1; D is possibly TRBD2 (7 bases). The TCR comes from a woman in her late teens or twenties in good health. Sequencing used CD4+ T cells sorted from blood. The chain's CDR3 is CASSKDSGGWGDEQFF. The CDR3 nucleotides are TGTGCCAGCAGCAAAGACTCGGGGGGCTGGGGCGATGAGCAGTTCTTC.